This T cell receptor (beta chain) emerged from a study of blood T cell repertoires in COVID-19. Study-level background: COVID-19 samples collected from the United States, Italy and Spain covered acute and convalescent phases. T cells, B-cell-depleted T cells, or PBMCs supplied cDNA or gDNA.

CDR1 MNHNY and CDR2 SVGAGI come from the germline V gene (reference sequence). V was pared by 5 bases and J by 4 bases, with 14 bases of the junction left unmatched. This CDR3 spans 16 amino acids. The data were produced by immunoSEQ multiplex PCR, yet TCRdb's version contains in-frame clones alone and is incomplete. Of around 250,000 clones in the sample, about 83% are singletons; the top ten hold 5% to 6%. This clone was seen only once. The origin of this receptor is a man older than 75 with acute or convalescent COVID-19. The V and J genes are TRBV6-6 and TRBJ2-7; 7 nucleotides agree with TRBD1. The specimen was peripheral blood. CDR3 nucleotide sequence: TGTGCCAGCAGTAATCCTCCGGGACAGCTGAAATACGAGCAGTACTTC. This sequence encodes CASSNPPGQLKYEQYF.